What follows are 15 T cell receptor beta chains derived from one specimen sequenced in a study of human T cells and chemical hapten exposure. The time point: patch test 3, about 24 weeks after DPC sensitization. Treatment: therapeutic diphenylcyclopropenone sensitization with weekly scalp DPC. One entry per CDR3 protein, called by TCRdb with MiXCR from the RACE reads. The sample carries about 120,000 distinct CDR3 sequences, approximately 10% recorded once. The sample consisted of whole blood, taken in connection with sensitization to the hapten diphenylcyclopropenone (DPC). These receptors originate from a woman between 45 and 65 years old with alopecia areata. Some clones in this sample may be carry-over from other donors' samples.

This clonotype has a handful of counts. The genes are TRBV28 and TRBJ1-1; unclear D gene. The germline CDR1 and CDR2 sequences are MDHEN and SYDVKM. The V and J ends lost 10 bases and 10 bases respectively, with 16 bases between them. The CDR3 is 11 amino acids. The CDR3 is CATRNMFGAFF. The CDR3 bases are TGTGCCACGAGAAACATGTTCGGAGCTTTCTTT. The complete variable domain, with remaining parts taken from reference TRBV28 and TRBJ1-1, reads DVKVTQSSRYLVKRTGEKVFLECVQDMDHENMFWYRQDPGLGLRLIYFSYDVKMKEKGDIPEGYSVSREKKERFSLILESASTNQTSMYLCATRNMFGAFFGQGTRLTVV.

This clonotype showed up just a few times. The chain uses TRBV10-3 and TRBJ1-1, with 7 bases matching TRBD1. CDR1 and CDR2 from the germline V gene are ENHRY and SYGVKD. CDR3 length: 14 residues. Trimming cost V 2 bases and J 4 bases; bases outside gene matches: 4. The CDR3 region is CAISEGQGVTEAFF. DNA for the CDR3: TGTGCCATCAGTGAGGGGCAGGGGGTCACTGAAGCTTTCTTT.

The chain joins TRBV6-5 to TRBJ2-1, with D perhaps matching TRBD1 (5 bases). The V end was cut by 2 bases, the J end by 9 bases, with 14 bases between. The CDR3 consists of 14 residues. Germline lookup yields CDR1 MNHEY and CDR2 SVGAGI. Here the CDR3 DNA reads TGTGCCAGCAGTTACGGCCCAGGGTTGAGTGAGCAGTTCTTC. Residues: CASSYGPGLSEQFF.

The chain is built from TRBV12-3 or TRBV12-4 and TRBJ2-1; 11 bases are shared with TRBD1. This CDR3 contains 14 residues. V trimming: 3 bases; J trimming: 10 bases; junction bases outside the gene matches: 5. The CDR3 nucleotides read TGTGCCAGCAGTTTGGGGACAGGGGGAGGGGAGCAGTTCTTC. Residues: CASSLGTGGGEQFF.

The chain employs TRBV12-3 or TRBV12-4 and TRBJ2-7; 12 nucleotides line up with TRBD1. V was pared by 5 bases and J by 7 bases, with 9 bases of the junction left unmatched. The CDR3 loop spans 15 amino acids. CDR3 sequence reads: CASSLPGQGAPEQYF. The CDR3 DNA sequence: TGTGCCAGCAGTCTACCGGGACAGGGGGCGCCGGAGCAGTACTTC.

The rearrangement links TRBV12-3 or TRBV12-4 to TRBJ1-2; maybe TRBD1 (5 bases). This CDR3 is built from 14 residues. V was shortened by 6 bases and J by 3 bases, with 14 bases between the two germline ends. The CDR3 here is CASSPGGGDYGYTF. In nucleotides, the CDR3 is TGTGCCAGCAGCCCGGGGGGGGGGGACTATGGCTACACCTTC.

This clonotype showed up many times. CDR3 amino acids: CASSPRTGRDYGYTF. The CDR3 nucleotides read TGTGCCAGCTCACCGCGGACAGGAAGAGACTATGGCTACACCTTC. The rearrangement joins TRBV18 to TRBJ1-2; 7 bases map to TRBD1. Trimming cost V 3 bases and J 3 bases; bases outside gene matches: 7. The CDR3 is 15 amino acids. The germline CDR1 and CDR2 sequences are KGHSH and LQKENI.

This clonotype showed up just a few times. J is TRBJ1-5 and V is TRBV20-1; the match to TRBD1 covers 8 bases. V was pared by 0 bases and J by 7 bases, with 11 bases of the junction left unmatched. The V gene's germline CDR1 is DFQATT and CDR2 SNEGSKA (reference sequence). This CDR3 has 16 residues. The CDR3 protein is CSARETMDRDNQPQHF. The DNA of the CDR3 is TGCAGTGCTAGAGAAACTATGGACAGGGATAACCAGCCCCAGCATTTT.

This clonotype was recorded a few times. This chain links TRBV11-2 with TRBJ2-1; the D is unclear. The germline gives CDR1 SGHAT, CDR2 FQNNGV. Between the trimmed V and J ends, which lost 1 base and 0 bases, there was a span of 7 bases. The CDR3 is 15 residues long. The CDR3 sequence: CASSLALVSYNEQFF. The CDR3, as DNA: TGTGCCAGCAGCTTAGCCCTGGTCTCCTACAATGAGCAGTTCTTC.

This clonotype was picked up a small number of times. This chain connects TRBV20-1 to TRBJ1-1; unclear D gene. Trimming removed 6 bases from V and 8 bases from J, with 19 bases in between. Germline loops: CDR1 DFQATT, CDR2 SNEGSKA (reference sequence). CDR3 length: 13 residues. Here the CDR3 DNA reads TGCAGTGCCCAAGCTATGAATAGAGGGGAAGCTTTCTTT. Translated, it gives CSAQAMNRGEAFF.

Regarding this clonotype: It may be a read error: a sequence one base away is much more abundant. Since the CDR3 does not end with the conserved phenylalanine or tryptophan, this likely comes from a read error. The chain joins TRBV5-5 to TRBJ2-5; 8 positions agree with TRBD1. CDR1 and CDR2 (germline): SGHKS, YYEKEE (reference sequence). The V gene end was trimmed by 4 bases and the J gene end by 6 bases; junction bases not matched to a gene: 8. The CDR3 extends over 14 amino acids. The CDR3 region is CASSPPQGAKTQYL. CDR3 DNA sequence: TGTGCCAGCAGCCCCCCCCAGGGGGCTAAGACCCAGTACTTA.

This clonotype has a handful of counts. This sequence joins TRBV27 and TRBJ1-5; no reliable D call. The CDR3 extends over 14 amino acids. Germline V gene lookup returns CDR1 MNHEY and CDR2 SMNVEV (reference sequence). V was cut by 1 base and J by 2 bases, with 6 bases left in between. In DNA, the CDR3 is TGTGCCAGCAGTTTATTCCGTGGCAATCAGCCCCAGCATTTT. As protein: CASSLFRGNQPQHF.

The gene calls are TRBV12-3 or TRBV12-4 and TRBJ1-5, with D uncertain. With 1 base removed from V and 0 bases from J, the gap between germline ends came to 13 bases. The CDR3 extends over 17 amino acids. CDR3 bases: TGTGCCAGCAGTTTAGAAGGGCATCTATATAGCAATCAGCCCCAGCATTTT. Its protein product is CASSLEGHLYSNQPQHF.

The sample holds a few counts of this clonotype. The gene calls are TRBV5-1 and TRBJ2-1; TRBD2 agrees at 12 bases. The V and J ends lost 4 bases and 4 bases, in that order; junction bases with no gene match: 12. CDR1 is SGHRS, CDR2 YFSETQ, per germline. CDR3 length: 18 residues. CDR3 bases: TGCGCCAGCAGCGGCACCCCACTAGCGGGGGGTAGTTACAATGAGCAGTTCTTC. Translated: CASSGTPLAGGSYNEQFF.

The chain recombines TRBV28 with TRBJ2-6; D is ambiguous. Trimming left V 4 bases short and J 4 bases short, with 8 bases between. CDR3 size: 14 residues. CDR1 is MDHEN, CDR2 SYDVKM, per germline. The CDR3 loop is CASSSMRGANVLTF. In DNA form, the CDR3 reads TGTGCCAGCAGTTCCATGAGGGGGGCCAACGTCCTGACTTTC.